Detailed here is one TCR beta chain. Per the germline V gene, CDR1 is LGHNA and CDR2 is YSLEER. Trimming took 0 bases from V and 7 from J, leaving 15 bases between them. The CDR3 covers 15 residues. This specimen belongs to a study of shared clonotypes between healthy human individuals. TCRdb's copy holds only in-frame clones and misses some; the assay was immunoSEQ multiplex PCR. The sample has 2 million to 2.5 million clones; 90% to 95% are singletons. The sequence was obtained from a man between 18 and 35 years old in good health. Some clones in this sample may be carry-over from other donors' samples. The J gene is TRBJ1-2, the V gene TRBV4-3, with TRBD1 as a possible D gene (5 bases). The sample comprised naive CD4+ T cells from PBMCs. As for subset: CD45RA+ positively selected. Written as DNA, the CDR3 is TGCGCCAGCAGCCAAGAAATTGGGGGAGTTGGTGGCTACACCTTC. It yields the protein CASSQEIGGVGGYTF.